These T cell receptor beta chains were read from a single sample in a study of blood T cell repertoires in COVID-19. Assay used: immunoSEQ multiplex PCR; TCRdb lists only in-frame clones, some missing. The table records more than 95,000 clones, over 65% of them present only once. The sequencing input was peripheral blood. These receptor sequences come from a man aged 25-40 years with acute or convalescent COVID-19. Both conserved end residues are part of each CDR3. Rows give clone size only sometimes, using once, few, many, or a class for an expanded clone.

>NA|TRBV7-2|TRBJ2-5
CASSLRLGEGVGTQYF
>NA|TRBV29-1|TRBJ2-7
CSVRLAGSYEQYF
>NA|TRBV4-3|TRBJ1-2
CASSQKPAGPGQNNYGYTF
>once|TRBV3-1/TRBV3-2|TRBJ1-2
CASSPDGQLGYTF
>once|TRBV9|TRBJ1-2
CASSPAGGINYGYTF
>few|TRBV4-2|TRBJ2-1
CASTRGGNPYNEQFF
>NA|TRBV9|TRBJ2-6
CASSRDSGVGLGGANVLTF
>NA|TRBV7-8|TRBJ1-5
CASTLTGDSNQPQHF
>NA|TRBV7-2|TRBJ1-6
CASSQGWGGTPLHF
>NA|TRBV2|TRBJ2-2
CASSALAGGTGELFF
>NA|TRBV3-1/TRBV3-2|TRBJ1-6
CASSQLGARDHNSPLHF
>NA|TRBV6-1|TRBJ1-3
CASSEQGARNTIYF
>NA|TRBV10-3|TRBJ1-5
CAISESGEPGGQPQHF
>NA|TRBV3-1/TRBV3-2|TRBJ1-3
CASSPTGAGGNTIYF
>NA|TRBV25-1|TRBJ1-1
CASSELGQGSTEAFF